This paragraph covers one T cell receptor beta chain sequence. Its antigen is unidentified. The method was immunoSEQ multiplex PCR; TCRdb's version includes in-frame clones alone and lacks a portion of them. This table holds 60,000 to 65,000 clones, around 90% found once. The sample belongs to a study of OX40 agonist ivuxolimab in advanced cancers. Study context: While on treatment, patients had intravenous ivuxolimab at 0.01 to 10 mg/kg every 2 weeks.

Trimming took 3 bases from V and 2 from J, leaving 12 bases between them. This CDR3 contains 15 residues. Per germline, CDR1 SEHNR and CDR2 FQNEAQ (reference sequence). Study-level results: Clones of CD4+ and CD8+ blood T cells grew by week 6 at doses of 0.1 to 3.0 mg/kg. Some of the nonresponding patients also showed low levels of normalized T-cell clonal expansion. Expanded clones were, on average, more numerous among CD8+ T cells than CD4+.

This clonotype originated in an adult with an advanced solid tumor such as melanoma, head and neck, liver or kidney cancer. The chain has TRBV7-9 and TRBJ2-3, with D unresolved. The sample was CD4+ or CD8+ T cells sorted from blood, taken in a trial of the OX40 agonist ivuxolimab. In nucleotides, the CDR3 is TGTGCCAGCAGCTTCTCCGCGGAAGCCACAGATACGCAGTATTTT. It is translated as CASSFSAEATDTQYF.